This T cell receptor (beta chain) was recorded in a study of blood T cell repertoires in COVID-19. About the research overall: The United States, Italy and Spain were the sources of the acute and convalescent COVID-19 samples.

Method: immunoSEQ multiplex PCR; TCRdb's copy keeps in-frame clones and lacks some. Of around 220,000 clones in the sample, 82% are singletons; the top ten hold 8.2%. This CDR3 is built from 14 residues. Per the germline V gene, CDR1 is LGHNA and CDR2 is YSLEER. Trimming cost V 0 bases and J 2 bases; bases outside gene matches: 0. The source is a woman aged 80 or over with COVID-19, enrolled during active disease. The sequencing input was peripheral blood. The chain couples TRBV4-3 to TRBJ2-7, with 8 bases that match TRBD2. This CDR3 reads CASSQDGRAYEQYF. The CDR3 region has the DNA TGCGCCAGCAGCCAAGACGGGAGGGCCTACGAGCAGTACTTC.